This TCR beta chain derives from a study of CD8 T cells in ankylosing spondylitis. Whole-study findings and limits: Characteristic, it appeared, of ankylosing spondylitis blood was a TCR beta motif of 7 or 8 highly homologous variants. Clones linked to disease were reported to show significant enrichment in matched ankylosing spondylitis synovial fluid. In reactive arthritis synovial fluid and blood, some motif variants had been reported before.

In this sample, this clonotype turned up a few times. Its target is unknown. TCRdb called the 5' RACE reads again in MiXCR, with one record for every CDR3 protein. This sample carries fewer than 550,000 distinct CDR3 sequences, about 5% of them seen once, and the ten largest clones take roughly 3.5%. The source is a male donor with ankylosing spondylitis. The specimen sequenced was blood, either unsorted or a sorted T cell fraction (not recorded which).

The CDR3 loop reads CASSLVVNNYGYTF. As DNA, the CDR3 is TGCGCCAGCAGCTTGGTAGTAAATAACTATGGCTACACCTTC. This chain links TRBV5-1 with TRBJ1-2; D is unresolved. The CDR3 runs to 14 residues. Germline V gene sequence: CDR1 SGHRS, CDR2 YFSETQ. V was cut by 0 bases and J by 1 base, with 7 bases left in between.